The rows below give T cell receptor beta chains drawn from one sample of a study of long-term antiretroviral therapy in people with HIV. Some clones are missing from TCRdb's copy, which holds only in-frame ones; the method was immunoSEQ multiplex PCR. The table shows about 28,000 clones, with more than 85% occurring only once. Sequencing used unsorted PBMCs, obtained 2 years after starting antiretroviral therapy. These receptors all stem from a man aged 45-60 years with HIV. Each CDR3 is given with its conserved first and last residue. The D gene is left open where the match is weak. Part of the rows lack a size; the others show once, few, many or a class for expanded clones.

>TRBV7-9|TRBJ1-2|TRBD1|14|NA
TGTGCCAGCCTTAAAGGACAGGCCCCTTATGGCTACACCTTC
CASLKGQAPYGYTF
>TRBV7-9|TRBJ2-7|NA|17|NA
TGTGCCAGCAGCCCGTGGGGGGGCCTCGCCGAGCCCTACGAGCAGTACTTC
CASSPWGGLAEPYEQYF
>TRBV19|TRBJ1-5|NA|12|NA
TGTGCCAGTAGTGGCCGGACACAGCCCCAGCATTTT
CASSGRTQPQHF
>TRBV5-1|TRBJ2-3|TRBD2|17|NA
TGCGCCAGCAGCTTGGCGGGACTAGCGGGGTACACAGATACGCAGTATTTT
CASSLAGLAGYTDTQYF
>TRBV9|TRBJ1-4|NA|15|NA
TGTGCCAGCAGCGCCCGAGGAGTGGGTAATGAAAAACTGTTTTTT
CASSARGVGNEKLFF
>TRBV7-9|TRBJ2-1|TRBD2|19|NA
TGTGCCAGCAGCCCCTCCCACGGGACTAGCGGATTCTCCTACAATGAGCAGTTCTTC
CASSPSHGTSGFSYNEQFF
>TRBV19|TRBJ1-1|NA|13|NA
TGTGCCAGCCAAAATGGGGCGAACACTGAAGCTTTCTTT
CASQNGANTEAFF
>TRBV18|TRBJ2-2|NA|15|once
TGTGCCAGCTCACCGAGGGCAGGGGACACCGGGGAGCTGTTTTTT
CASSPRAGDTGELFF
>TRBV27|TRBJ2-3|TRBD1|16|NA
TGTGCCAGCAGTATTCGGCGGACAGGGAGGACAGATACGCAGTATTTT
CASSIRRTGRTDTQYF
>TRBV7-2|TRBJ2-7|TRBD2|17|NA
TGTGCCAGCAGCACCCCACGCGGGAGGGGATTCTCCTACGAGCAGTACTTC
CASSTPRGRGFSYEQYF
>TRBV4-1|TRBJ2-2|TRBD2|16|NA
TGCGCCAGCAGCCAAGAATGGCGGGAGGGCCGGAGGGAGCTGTTTTTT
CASSQEWREGRRELFF
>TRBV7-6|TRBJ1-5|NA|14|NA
TGTGCCAGCAGCTTAGCAGGGACCAATCAGCCCCAGCATTTT
CASSLAGTNQPQHF
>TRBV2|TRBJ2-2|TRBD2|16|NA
TGTGCCAGCAGTGAAGCGGGGGGGACTAACACCGGGGAGCTGTTTTTT
CASSEAGGTNTGELFF
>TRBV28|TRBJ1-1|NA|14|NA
TGTGCCACAACATTTCAGTACGTGAACACTGAAGCTTTCTTT
CATTFQYVNTEAFF
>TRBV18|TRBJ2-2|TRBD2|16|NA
TGTGCCAGCTCACCACGGCGGGGGGCAAACACCGGGGAGCTGTTTTTT
CASSPRRGANTGELFF
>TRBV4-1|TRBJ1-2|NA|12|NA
TGCGCCAGCAGCCAAGGGACCTATGGCTACACCTTC
CASSQGTYGYTF
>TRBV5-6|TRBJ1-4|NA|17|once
TGTGCCAGCAGCTTGGGTTCGGCAGGGCCCTCTTACGAAAAACTGTTTTTT
CASSLGSAGPSYEKLFF
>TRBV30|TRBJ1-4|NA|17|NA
TGTGCCTGGAGCAGGGGCATAAACGGGATAACTAATGAAAAACTGTTTTTT
CAWSRGINGITNEKLFF
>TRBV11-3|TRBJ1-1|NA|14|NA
TGTGCCAGCAGCCCATCAACTCAGAACACTGAAGCTTTCTTT
CASSPSTQNTEAFF
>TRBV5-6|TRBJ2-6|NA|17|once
TGTGCCAGCAGCCCTCGCGACGGGAATTCTGGGGCCAACGTCCTGACTTTC
CASSPRDGNSGANVLTF
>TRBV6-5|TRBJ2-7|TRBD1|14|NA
TGTGCCAGCAGTTATTCAGGGGGCAACTACGAGCAGTACTTC
CASSYSGGNYEQYF
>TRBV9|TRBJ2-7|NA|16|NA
TGTGCCAGCAGCGCCTGGAACGGGACCAGCTCCTACGAGCAGTACTTC
CASSAWNGTSSYEQYF
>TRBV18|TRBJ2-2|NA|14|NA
TGTGCCAGCTCACCGACTATTAACACCGGGGAGCTGTTTTTT
CASSPTINTGELFF
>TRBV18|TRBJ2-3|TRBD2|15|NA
TGTGCCAGCTCACGGCGGGAGGGGTCAACAGATACGCAGTATTTT
CASSRREGSTDTQYF
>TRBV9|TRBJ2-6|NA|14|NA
TGTGCCAGCAGCGTCGGTACCGGGGCCAACGTCCTGACTTTC
CASSVGTGANVLTF
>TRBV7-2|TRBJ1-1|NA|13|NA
TGTGCCAGCAGCCTGAGGAGGAACACTGAAGCTTTCTTT
CASSLRRNTEAFF
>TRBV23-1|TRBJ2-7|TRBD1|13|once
TGCGCTCTCCGACAGGGGATTTCCTACGAGCAGTACTTC
CALRQGISYEQYF
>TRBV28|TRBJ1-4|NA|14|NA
TGTGCCAGCAGTTTACCCTCGACAGGCGAAAAACTGTTTTTT
CASSLPSTGEKLFF
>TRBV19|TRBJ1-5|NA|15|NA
TGTGCCAGTAGTATAGAGGGCAGAAGCAATCAGCCCCAGCATTTT
CASSIEGRSNQPQHF
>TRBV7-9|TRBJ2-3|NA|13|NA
TGTGCCAGCAGCCCCTCGGGCACAGATACGCAGTATTTT
CASSPSGTDTQYF
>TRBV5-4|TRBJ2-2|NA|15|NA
TGTGCCAGCAGCTATGGACCCGAAGACACCGGGGAGCTGTTTTTT
CASSYGPEDTGELFF
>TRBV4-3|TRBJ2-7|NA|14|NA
TGCGCCAGCAGCCGCGAGGGTAGATCCTACGAGCAGTACTTC
CASSREGRSYEQYF
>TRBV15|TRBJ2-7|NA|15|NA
TGTGCCACCAGCAGAGATCGCGCGAGCTCCTACGAGCAGTACTTC
CATSRDRASSYEQYF
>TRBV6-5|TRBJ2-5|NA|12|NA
TGTGCCAGCAGGAGGGTTGAAGAGACCCAGTACTTC
CASRRVEETQYF
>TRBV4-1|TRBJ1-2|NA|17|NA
TGCGCCAGCAGCCGCCTACCGGGGGGGGAATCTAACTATGGCTACACCTTC
CASSRLPGGESNYGYTF
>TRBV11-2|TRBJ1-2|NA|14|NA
TGTGCCAGCAGCTTAATCCAGACTCACTATGGCTACACCTTC
CASSLIQTHYGYTF
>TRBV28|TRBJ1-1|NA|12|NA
TGTGCCAGCAACACAGGGAACACTGAAGCTTTCTTT
CASNTGNTEAFF
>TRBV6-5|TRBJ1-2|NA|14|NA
TGTGCCAGCAGTACCCTGAGTAGGGGCTATGGCTACACCTTC
CASSTLSRGYGYTF
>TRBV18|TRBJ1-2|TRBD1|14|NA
TGTGCCAGCTCACTTACCGGGACAGATTATGGCTACACCTTC
CASSLTGTDYGYTF
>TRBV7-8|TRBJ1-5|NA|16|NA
TGTGCCAGCAGCCCATTCGGACCGAACGGAGGTCAGCCCCAGCATTTT
CASSPFGPNGGQPQHF
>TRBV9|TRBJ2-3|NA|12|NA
TGTGCCAGCAGCGTTAACACAGATACGCAGTATTTT
CASSVNTDTQYF
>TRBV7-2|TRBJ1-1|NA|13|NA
TGTGCCAGCAGCTTCTCGATGAACACTGAAGCTTTCTTT
CASSFSMNTEAFF
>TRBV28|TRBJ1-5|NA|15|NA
TGTGCCAGCAGTTCCCTGGCCCCGAGCAATCAGCCCCAGCATTTT
CASSSLAPSNQPQHF
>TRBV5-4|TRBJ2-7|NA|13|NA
TGTGCCAGCAGCTTGGAGAACTCCTACGAGCAGTACTTC
CASSLENSYEQYF
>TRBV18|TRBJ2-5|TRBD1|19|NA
TGTGCCAGCTCACCTAAGGACAGGGGGCGAGCGGGTCTACAAGAGACCCAGTACTTC
CASSPKDRGRAGLQETQYF
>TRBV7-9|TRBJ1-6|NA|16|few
TGTGCCAGCAGGGGCGACGGATACTCCTATAATTCACCCCTCCACTTT
CASRGDGYSYNSPLHF
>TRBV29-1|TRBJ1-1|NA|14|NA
TGCAGCGCGGCGGTTCCCCCGGGCAACACTGAAGCTTTCTTT
CSAAVPPGNTEAFF